These 23 T cell receptor beta chains came from one sample sequenced in a study of blood T cell repertoires in COVID-19. This table comes from immunoSEQ multiplex PCR, and its TCRdb copy is limited to in-frame clones, with some not included. The sample has a few hundred thousand clones, 80% to 90% seen once; the top ten hold roughly 4.5%. The sequencing input was peripheral blood. Receptor source: a man aged 45-65 years with acute or convalescent COVID-19.

J is TRBJ1-1 and V is TRBV5-1; 9 nucleotides match TRBD1. The germline CDR1 and CDR2 sequences are SGHRS and YFSETQ. This CDR3 comprises 14 residues. V lost 2 bases to trimming and J lost 4 bases; unmatched junction nucleotides: 3. DNA of the CDR3: TGCGCCAGCAGCTTTACAGGGGGCCGCACTGAAGCTTTCTTT. Encoded protein: CASSFTGGRTEAFF.

The chain couples TRBV18 to TRBJ1-1; D gene unclear. The germline V and J ends were trimmed by 1 base and 1 base, with 7 bases remaining between them. The CDR3 length is 14 residues. Germline CDR1 reads KGHSH; CDR2 reads LQKENI. CDR3 region: CASSPRAGNTEAFF. For the CDR3, the DNA is TGTGCCAGCTCACCACGAGCGGGGAACACTGAAGCTTTCTTT.

The table lists this clone with a count of one. The rearrangement uses TRBV2 and TRBJ1-5, with D hard to call. The CDR3 has 15 residues. Germline lookup yields CDR1 SNHLY and CDR2 FYNNEI. The germline V and J ends were trimmed by 4 bases and 2 bases, with 12 bases remaining between them. The DNA for the CDR3 is TGTGCCAGCAGTGGCGGCAGTGGAGGCAATCAGCCCCAGCATTTT. Residues: CASSGGSGGNQPQHF. The complete variable domain, with remaining parts taken from reference TRBV2 and TRBJ1-5, reads EPEVTQTPSHQVTQMGQEVILRCVPISNHLYFYWYRQILGQKVEFLVSFYNNEISEKSEIFDDQFSVERPDGSNFTLKIRSTKLEDSAMYFCASSGGSGGNQPQHFGDGTRLSIL.

The chain joins TRBV6-5 to TRBJ1-2, with 7 bases fitting TRBD1. V lost 6 bases, J lost 8 bases, and 15 bases stayed unmatched. Germline V gene sequence: CDR1 MNHEY, CDR2 SVGAGI. This CDR3 has 15 amino acids. The CDR3 here is CASRDRDPAVGGYTF. The DNA for the CDR3 is TGTGCCAGCAGAGACAGGGATCCCGCAGTTGGCGGCTACACCTTC.

This chain connects TRBV27 to TRBJ1-1, with 7 bases aligning to TRBD1. After removal of 5 bases from V and 1 base from J, the junction contained 13 bases not matched to a gene. This CDR3 is built from 17 residues. CDR1 and CDR2 (germline): MNHEY, SMNVEV (reference sequence). CDR3 protein: CASSPDRVLIRNTEAFF. In nucleotides, the CDR3 is TGTGCCAGCAGTCCTGACAGGGTGTTAATTCGGAACACTGAAGCTTTCTTT.

The rearrangement uses TRBV12-3 or TRBV12-4 and TRBJ2-5; a possible D gene is TRBD1 (5 bases). Trimming took 3 bases from V and 5 from J, leaving 10 bases between them. This CDR3 region has 13 residues. DNA of the CDR3: TGTGCCAGCAGTTTCGGACATTCCGAGACCCAGTACTTC. It specifies CASSFGHSETQYF.

The V and J genes are TRBV19 and TRBJ1-2; tentative D call: TRBD1 (5 bases). V gave up 5 bases and J gave up 8 bases, with 15 bases separating them. The CDR3 loop spans 13 amino acids. Germline V gives CDR1 LNHDA, CDR2 SQIVND (reference sequence). Here the CDR3 reads CASSPGRVGGYTF. DNA for the CDR3: TGTGCCAGTAGTCCAGGGCGTGTCGGCGGCTACACCTTC.

The chain is built from TRBV25-1 and TRBJ1-1; TRBD1 might be the D (5 bases). CDR1 and CDR2 (germline): MGHDK, SYGVNS. The CDR3 is made up of 18 amino acids. V lost 2 bases and J lost 0, with 19 bases in between. CDR3 amino acids: CASSESKGRALMNTEAFF. The CDR3 region has the DNA TGTGCCAGCAGTGAAAGCAAGGGCAGGGCTCTCATGAACACTGAAGCTTTCTTT.

For this clone: Other nucleotide sequences from this sample produce the same CDR3. The chain is built from TRBV5-1 and TRBJ1-2, with 7 bases identical to TRBD1. The CDR3 contains 14 residues. After removal of 1 base from V and 3 bases from J, the junction contained 3 bases not matched to a gene. The V gene's germline CDR1 is SGHRS and CDR2 YFSETQ. This CDR3 is CASSLQGGDYGYTF. The CDR3 DNA sequence: TGCGCCAGCAGCTTGCAGGGGGGTGACTATGGCTACACCTTC.

This clone was observed a single time. This rearrangement joins TRBV6-6 to TRBJ1-4, with 10 bases fitting TRBD1. The CDR3 has 15 residues. The junction had 11 bases not matched to a gene; V was cut back by 8 bases and J by 8 bases. Germline loops: CDR1 MNHNY, CDR2 SVGAGI (reference sequence). The CDR3 DNA follows: TGTGCCAGCTCCCAATGGGGACAGGGGAACGAAAAACTGTTTTTT. Translating it yields CASSQWGQGNEKLFF.

This clone showed up just a few times. The rearrangement joins TRBV11-2 to TRBJ2-3, with D possibly being TRBD2 (6 bases). Per germline, CDR1 SGHAT and CDR2 FQNNGV. V gave up 6 bases and J gave up 0 bases, with 13 bases separating them. The CDR3 sequence is 15 residues long. CDR3 sequence (DNA): TGTGCCAGCAGGTCGGGGGAAATTAGCACAGATACGCAGTATTTT. Translation: CASRSGEISTDTQYF.

DNA for the CDR3: TGTGCCAGCAGTTTGACAGGGATTGTCGCTGAAGCTTTCTTT. This translates into CASSLTGIVAEAFF. The V and J genes are TRBV6-6 and TRBJ1-1; the match to TRBD1 covers 7 bases. V shed 4 bases and J 6 bases; nucleotides not matched to a gene: 8. Per germline, CDR1 MNHNY and CDR2 SVGAGI (reference sequence). The length of the CDR3 is 14 residues.

The CDR3: CASSPGGSVANYGYTF. CDR3 DNA: TGTGCCAGCAGCCCCGGCGGGTCAGTAGCTAACTATGGCTACACCTTC. The chain uses TRBV7-9 and TRBJ1-2; D uncertain. The CDR3 has 16 residues. The V gene lost 5 bases and the J gene lost 0 bases, with 16 bases spanning the gap. Germline V CDR1 and CDR2: SEHNR, FQNEAQ (reference sequence). The whole variable domain, remainder taken from reference TRBV7-9 and TRBJ1-2, is DTGVSQNPRHKITKRGQNVTFRCDPISEHNRLYWYRQTLGQGPEFLTYFQNEAQLEKSRLLSDRFSAERPKGSFSTLEIQRTEQGDSAMYLCASSPGGSVANYGYTFGSGTRLTVV.

V gene TRBV6-5 combines with J gene TRBJ2-5, with TRBD1 matching 7 bases. The CDR3 runs to 15 residues. Per the germline V gene, CDR1 is MNHEY and CDR2 is SVGAGI. With 6 bases clipped from V and 4 bases from J, the junction kept 11 bases outside the gene matches. CDR3 loop: CASRPGQFWGETQYF. The CDR3 coding sequence is TGTGCCAGCAGACCGGGACAGTTCTGGGGAGAGACCCAGTACTTC.

V is TRBV25-1 and J is TRBJ2-3; D is possibly TRBD2 (7 bases). This CDR3 is 14 amino acids long. Trimming took off 2 bases at V and 6 bases at J, with 12 bases between the two ends. Per the germline V gene, CDR1 is MGHDK and CDR2 is SYGVNS. The CDR3 spells CASSETRGRDTQYF. DNA of the CDR3: TGTGCCAGCAGTGAAACGCGGGGGCGTGATACGCAGTATTTT.

The chain couples TRBV6-5 to TRBJ2-7, with 9 nucleotides matching TRBD1. Germline lookup yields CDR1 MNHEY and CDR2 SVGAGI. With V trimmed by 6 bases and J by 1 base, 7 bases remained unmatched. The CDR3 is 15 residues long. Here the CDR3 reads CASRKDRGLSYEQYF. DNA of the CDR3: TGTGCCAGCAGGAAGGACAGGGGCCTATCCTACGAGCAGTACTTC.

This clone showed up just once. V and J are TRBV2 and TRBJ1-1, with D hard to call. Germline CDR1 reads SNHLY; CDR2 reads FYNNEI. The CDR3 covers 15 residues. With 4 bases removed from V and 1 base from J, the gap between germline ends came to 13 bases. The CDR3 loop reads CASSVSPSGNTEAFF. The CDR3 DNA is TGTGCCAGCAGTGTTAGCCCGTCCGGGAACACTGAAGCTTTCTTT.

The chain employs TRBV7-2 and TRBJ1-3, with D possibly being TRBD1 (5 bases). Trimming took off 7 bases at V and 5 bases at J, with 18 bases between the two ends. Germline CDR1 SGHTA, CDR2 FQGNSA. This CDR3 is built from 15 residues. CDR3 loop: CASTPVGGTRNTIYF. The CDR3 DNA is TGTGCCAGCACCCCTGTGGGGGGAACTAGAAACACCATATATTTT.

V gene TRBV5-1 combines with J gene TRBJ2-2; 12 positions agree with TRBD1. The germline V gene has CDR1 SGHRS and CDR2 YFSETQ. The V segment lost 3 bases and the J segment 6 bases; nucleotides outside the gene matches: 3. The CDR3 covers 15 residues. The CDR3, as DNA: TGCGCCAGCAGCTCCGGGACAGGGGGCCCCGGGGAGCTGTTTTTT. Translation: CASSSGTGGPGELFF.

This chain joins TRBV4-2 and TRBJ2-3; no definite D call. The CDR3 is 12 residues long. Germline lookup yields CDR1 LGHNA and CDR2 YNFKEQ. The V and J ends lost 2 bases and 6 bases respectively, with 6 bases between them. This CDR3 is CASSQPVDTQYF. The DNA of the CDR3 is TGTGCCAGCAGCCAACCTGTGGATACGCAGTATTTT.

J is TRBJ2-1 and V is TRBV7-3; TRBD2 is a possible D gene (5 bases). V lost 5 bases to trimming and J lost 8 bases, with 16 bases between them. CDR3 length: 14 residues. Germline V lookup: CDR1 SGHTA, CDR2 FQGTGA. The DNA of the CDR3 is TGTGCCAGCAGCCGCACCACTAGTATCGATGAGCAGTTCTTC. Translated: CASSRTTSIDEQFF.

The chain has TRBV18 and TRBJ2-2; no definite D call. Per germline, CDR1 KGHSH and CDR2 LQKENI. The CDR3 runs 17 residues. The germline V and J ends were trimmed by 1 base and 3 bases, with 15 bases remaining between them. CDR3: CASSPLGVTADTGELFF. In DNA, the CDR3 is TGTGCCAGCTCACCACTCGGAGTCACGGCGGACACCGGGGAGCTGTTTTTT.

V is TRBV7-9 and J is TRBJ1-5; the D gene is possibly TRBD1 (6 bases). The CDR3 runs 15 residues. Germline V CDR1 and CDR2: SEHNR, FQNEAQ (reference sequence). The V end was cut by 5 bases, the J end by 3 bases, with 14 bases between. The CDR3 spells CASSAQGIPNQPQHF. CDR3 nucleotides: TGTGCCAGCAGCGCCCAGGGGATCCCCAATCAGCCCCAGCATTTT. The full variable domain, completed using reference TRBV7-9 and TRBJ1-5, is DTGVSQNPRHKITKRGQNVTFRCDPISEHNRLYWYRQTLGQGPEFLTYFQNEAQLEKSRLLSDRFSAERPKGSFSTLEIQRTEQGDSAMYLCASSAQGIPNQPQHFGDGTRLSIL.